The clone carrying this T cell receptor (beta chain) occurred a few times. This specimen belongs to a study of blood T cell repertoires in COVID-19. Background on the study: Donors in the United States, Italy and Spain gave samples during acute or convalescent COVID-19. T cells, B-cell-depleted T cells, or PBMCs supplied cDNA or gDNA.

Authors' processing steps: Nucleated cell number was recorded as an estimate derived from reference gene primer amplification. Measured with immunoSEQ multiplex PCR; TCRdb has only the in-frame clones, and not every one. V and J calls and clone size come straight from that table; D and trimming were deduced from the DNA. The sample lists about 140,000 clones, less than 80% occurring once. The germline V gene encodes CDR1 SNHLY and CDR2 FYNNEI. The CDR3 has 16 residues. Trimming took 2 bases from V and 1 from J; bases not matched to a gene: 6. Sequenced input: peripheral blood. V usage is TRBV2 and J usage is TRBJ1-1, with 8 nucleotides matching TRBD1. The TCR comes from a woman over 75 with active or convalescent COVID-19. CDR3 coding DNA: TGTGCCAGCAGTGAACGGACAGGGCGATCGAACACTGAAGCTTTCTTT. This encodes CASSERTGRSNTEAFF.